This T cell receptor (beta chain) appears in the sequencing data of a study of STAT3 mutations in large granular lymphocyte leukemia. This clone has more than one count but fewer than ten. No antigen is known for it. Each sample's TCRbeta library yielded on average around 42,000 productive templates. The method was immunoSEQ multiplex PCR; TCRdb's version includes in-frame clones alone and lacks a portion of them. The data show about 42,000 clones, with 80% to 85% seen just once and around 0.43% held by the top ten. CDR1 and CDR2 from the germline V gene are SNHLY and FYNNEI. CDR3 size: 13 residues. The V and J ends lost 3 bases and 2 bases respectively, with 8 bases between them. Broader study findings: TCR clonotype switching after therapy occurred in about 35% of the 18 patients. At least one immunodominant TCR beta clonotype appeared in every T-cell large granular lymphocyte leukemia patient.

Material: PBMCs. The TCR originated in a human donor with T large granular lymphocyte leukemia. Some clones in this sample may be carry-over from other donors' samples. The chain is built from TRBV2 and TRBJ2-7; D remains unclear. The CDR3 DNA reads as TGTGCCAGCAGTGAGGTCAGCGCCTACGAGCAGTACTTC. Its protein product is CASSEVSAYEQYF.